This TCR beta chain was documented in a study of T cell responses to AZD1222 COVID-19 vaccine. The table lists this clone with a few counts. The assay was immunoSEQ multiplex PCR, and TCRdb's table has in-frame clones only and misses some. Among approximately 140,000 clones listed, more than 75% were seen once. The TCR originated in an adult in good health. Specimen: peripheral blood, collected on day 0 of MenACWY control vaccination.

As DNA, the CDR3 is TGTGCCAGTTCGGCGTCCGGGACAGGCGGCGAAAAACTGTTTTTT. Protein: CASSASGTGGEKLFF. The V and J genes are TRBV19 and TRBJ1-4; 8 bases are a match to TRBD1. J gave up 8 bases and V 8 bases, and 13 bases lay outside the gene matches. CDR1 is LNHDA, CDR2 SQIVND, per germline (reference sequence). This CDR3 region has 15 residues.